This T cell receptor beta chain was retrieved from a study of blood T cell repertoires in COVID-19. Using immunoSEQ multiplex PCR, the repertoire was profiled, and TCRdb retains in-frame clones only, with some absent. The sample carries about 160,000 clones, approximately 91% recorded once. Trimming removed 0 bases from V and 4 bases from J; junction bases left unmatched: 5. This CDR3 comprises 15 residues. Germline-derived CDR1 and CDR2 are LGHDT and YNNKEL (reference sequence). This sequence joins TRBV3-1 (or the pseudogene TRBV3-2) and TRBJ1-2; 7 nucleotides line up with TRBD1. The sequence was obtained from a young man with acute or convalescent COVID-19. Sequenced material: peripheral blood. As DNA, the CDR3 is TGTGCCAGCAGCCAAGAAGGGGGCGACTTCTATGGCTACACCTTC. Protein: CASSQEGGDFYGYTF.